This T cell receptor beta chain was captured in a study of cytomegalovirus exposure and HLA in healthy donors (TCRdb year 2017). Broadly, across the study: In an earlier analysis of 550 to 750 of the donors, approximately 300 Gb of sequence data and just under 120 million unique TCR beta sequences from 180 million or so T cells were reported. Roughly 290 gigabases of sequencing data and tens of millions of unique TCR sequences made up an early release that covered fewer than 650 HLA-typed donors. Of the roughly 410 genotyped donors, less than 85% were placed in the genetic ancestry cluster associated with self-reported Caucasian donors. The aim of the study was to test whether cataloging public T cell receptors could identify signatures of past pathogen exposure. The study profiled the T cell repertoires of approximately 700 subjects by immunosequencing and related them to cytomegalovirus serostatus. Besides the first cohort of 500 to 700 subjects, a separate validation cohort made up of 95 to 150 different subjects was used. The study combined high-throughput TCR immunosequencing, statistical association of individual TCRs with disease status, and machine learning to predict cytomegalovirus infection status. In a later analysis, previously published TCR beta repertoires from 600 to 850 donors were re-analyzed and high-resolution HLA genotyping was added so that TCR occurrence patterns could be studied. In the later analysis, no new phenotypic data were used to find candidate immune exposures; instead, reliance was placed on TCR beta sequences and their occurrence across donors. An earlier analysis of roughly 600 of the donors used high-throughput TCR beta sequencing to judge whether each TCR beta V gene segment behaved as functional or pseudogenic. Donor age, sex, ethnicity and CMV serostatus were collected together with the repertoire data. A later genetic analysis took genome-wide SNP genotypes for about three fifths of the 666 donors and used that subset as a discovery cohort. Every discovery cohort repertoire had been produced on one sequencing platform. Both class I and class II loci were covered by HLA typing, at four-digit resolution. Typing coverage varied by locus: about 620-640 donors for A, B, C, DRB1 and DQB1; approximately 560 for DQA1; around 570 for DPA1; about 450 for DPB1. Because of strong linkage in the cohort, a handful of DR-DQ haplotypes were treated as single units for association and clustering. On average, around 240,000 unique TCR beta nucleotide sequences were sequenced per donor among 350 to 400 genotyped donors of the cohort, with about 17% of those sequences being non-productive. Study-level results and caveats: Some IMGT-functional V segments, including TRBV6-2 and TRBV6-3, could not be distinguished by the 87-base-pair reads and were therefore excluded. A later analysis found that TCR association rates varied across HLA loci, with DRB1 alleles showing the most associated TCRs and HLA-C alleles the fewest. According to a later genetic analysis, donors in an Asian-associated ancestry cluster had fewer N-insertions in productive TCRs than the approximately 670-donor mean. A group of highly shared sequence variants was considered likely to be a technical artifact of the sequencing pipeline. Strong co-occurrence of HLA alleles, especially DR and DQ, made assigning TCR associations to individual alleles difficult. Because some donors lacked HLA typing at each locus, the association tests relied only on the typed subset. In a later analysis, HLA-associated TCR beta chains showed more clonal expansion and lower generation probabilities than non-associated chains that were equally common. Correlated functional status among segregating V segments might reflect linkage disequilibrium, but an unknown experimental factor could not be ruled out. A further reported finding was that TCR beta sequences accurately predicted the HLA-A and HLA-B alleles for most subjects in the first cohort. The study listed 150 to 200 TCR beta chains as associated with cytomegalovirus. Specific HLA alleles were associated with 15,000 to 20,000 TCR beta sequences at a false discovery rate of 0.05 in a later analysis. In an earlier analysis of 587 of the donors, most TCR beta V segments appeared in productive rearrangements about 87% or about 30% of the time, broadly matching IMGT annotations. Sequencing depth was assumed to be roughly uniform across donors in the presence/absence analyses, though that assumption may not hold. The earlier analysis of approximately 540 of the donors excluded roughly 16 rarely observed V segments, including chromosome 9 orphons, because counts were too low. A few of the identified cytomegalovirus-associated TCR beta chains were confirmed in vitro to be specific for cytomegalovirus antigens. V-gene and J-gene trimming of TCR beta chains was associated with a missense DCLRE1C variant in a later genetic analysis, and the association was replicated in an independent cohort. In a later analysis, several top co-occurrence clusters were reported to appear linked to parvovirus B19, influenza, CMV and Epstein-Barr virus. The cohort was sequenced for TCR beta chains only, and without alpha or paired-chain data the features that could be detected were limited. For the cohort, immune exposure information was limited to CMV serostatus. The classifier was reported to diagnose cytomegalovirus status with high specificity and sensitivity in both the original cohort and the validation cohort. In a later analysis, most CMV-associated TCR beta chains were found to appear HLA-restricted, with HLA associations seemingly driven largely by CMV exposure. Most TCR sequences were observed very rarely across donors, whereas some public TCRs were present in many individuals. The authors suggested that the approach could potentially be extended to other disease states and immunological phenotypes.

The protocol used for the library was the immunoSEQ multiplex PCR assay. The multiplex PCR relied on a mix of 60 forward primers for TCR Vbeta segments and 13 reverse primers for TCR Jbeta segments. The CDR3 region of rearranged TCR beta genes was amplified from genomic DNA with a multiplex PCR assay. Amplified TCR beta libraries were sequenced as 87-base-pair reads on the Illumina HiSeq System. As for the original processing: Across the 700 or so repertoires, a later analysis counted roughly 84 million unique TCR beta chains, around 10 million of which were shared by at least two donors. To remove PCR and sequencing errors, raw reads were error-corrected and collapsed into unique sequences using a nearest-neighbor algorithm that merged closely related sequences. V, D and J gene segments were assigned by aligning CDR3 sequences to IMGT reference sequences. Each retained sequence needed at least a six-nucleotide match to both a V gene segment and a J gene segment. Rearrangements were classified as productive when the CDR3 lacked stop codons and remained in frame with V and J, and all other rearrangements were classified as non-productive. Following IMGT convention, CDR3 was defined as the stretch from the second conserved V-encoded cysteine to the conserved J-encoded phenylalanine. The earlier analysis of more than 450 of the donors excluded sequences that lacked an unambiguous match to a single V gene segment. In an earlier analysis of almost 600 of the donors, a V segment was called functional when productive rearrangements were above 56.7%, and segregating when the standard deviation between donors exceeded 5%. A statistical classification framework was built for diagnosing cytomegalovirus status from the catalog of TCR beta chain sequences. V and J gene assignment, in a later analysis, came from comparing TCR nucleotide sequences with IMGT/GENE-DB human TR gene sequences. The TCRdist pipeline was used in a later analysis to assign CDR3 sequences and most-parsimonious VDJ recombination scenarios. In a later analysis, each TCR beta chain was defined by its CDR3 amino acid sequence together with its V-gene family, and reads without a unique V-gene family were excluded. As a way to deal with suspected cross-contamination and a sequencing artifact, a later analysis dropped 640 or so nucleotide sequences that were highly shared and had low generation probability. In a later analysis, a clonal expansion index for each public chain was calculated from normalized within-repertoire ranks of inferred template counts. In a later analysis, generation probabilities were computed with a VDJ recombination model fitted to out-of-frame rearrangements, and the resulting probabilities were checked against IGoR. Hypergeometric tests were used in a later analysis to score TCR-TCR, TCR-HLA and TCR-CMV co-occurrence, with a repertoire-size bias correction applied to the TCR pairs. False discovery rates were estimated in a later analysis by permuting HLA or CMV assignments 20 times. A later analysis grouped co-occurring TCRs with DBSCAN, adding TCRdist sequence similarity when clustering within HLA-allele-positive subsets. Repertoires with fewer than 30,000 or more than 120,000 public chains were left out of co-occurrence clustering, as were a handful of repertoires with anomalous nucleotide sharing. TCRdb mirrors the immuneACCESS table, restricted to in-frame sequences. Some clones are absent from its copies; in checked studies, under half trace to an unresolved V gene, and the reason for the others is unknown. Clonal size and the V and J genes are those of that table, whereas D and trimming came from the DNA. This sample lists about 200,000 clones; roughly 77% were detected once. Clones ranked in the top ten supply approximately 0.4% of the sample.

Points on this clone: Its antigen target is currently unknown. Per-base quality was not reported, and no clone a single base away is much larger than it.

The cohort consisted of fewer than 700 healthy bone marrow donors. At the time of sampling, every cohort member was nominally healthy, though immune exposures that went unrecorded were likely present. The donor tested CMV seropositive, placing the donor among the 250 to 300 seropositive members of the cohort. A peripheral blood sample was provided by each donor, and peripheral blood mononuclear cells were used for TCR beta sequencing. The Qiagen DNeasy Blood Extraction Kit was used to extract genomic DNA from the blood cell samples. Clipping removes 5 bases from V and 6 bases from J, with 5 as the unmatched junction base count. CDR1 and CDR2 were assigned from the germline V gene as SGHVS and FNYEAQ. The CDR3 has 13 amino acids, counting the end cysteine and phenylalanine. Left in the record is the CDR3 DNA by itself, 39 bases read in frame from the first base.

The sequencing sample was made of PBMCs. The receptor chain draws on TRBV7-6 and TRBJ1-2, with 8 junctional bases fitting TRBD1. The sequence derives from a male donor in good health and CMV-seropositive. The CDR3 reads as follows: CASSHGTGHGYTF. The base sequence is TGTGCCAGCAGCCACGGGACAGGACATGGCTACACCTTC.